The next 32 T cell receptor beta chains were all read from a single sample in a study of CXCR3-negative and CXCR3-positive naive CD8 T cells (dated 2019 in TCRdb). The run used a NextSeq 550. The Human TCR Profiling Kit (MiLaboratory) was used to make UMI-labeled 5' RACE TRB cDNA libraries. Based on TCRdb reprocessing of the reads, there is one entry per CDR3 protein sequence, and DNA is missing. The sample table holds over 6,500 distinct CDR3 sequences. The ten most abundant clones make up roughly 1.5% of the sample. Sequencing used naive CXCR3- CD8+ T cells from blood. The cell subset or site label corresponds to: CD45RO-CCR7+CD27+CD95- naive CD8+ T cells lacking CXCR3 (TNR3-). The receptors originated from a human donor in good health. Some clones in this sample may be carry-over from other donors' samples.

The V and J genes are TRBV6-6 and TRBJ2-2. Germline V gene data show CDR1 as MNHNY and CDR2 as SVGAGI (reference sequence). CDR3 length: 12 amino acids. The CDR3 loop is CASSYGAGELFF.

This clonotype is labeled medium-sized based on frequency. The chain uses TRBV27 and TRBJ2-4; TCRdb's D gene call, TRBD1, goes unchecked for lack of DNA. Germline V gene sequence: CDR1 MNHEY, CDR2 SMNVEV (reference sequence). The CDR3 has 13 amino acids. CDR3 region: CASSPPYKNIQYF.

This chain links TRBV29-1 with TRBJ2-3. The germline V gene has CDR1 SQVTM and CDR2 ANQGSEA. The CDR3 has 12 residues. This chain's CDR3 is CSVGEQADTQYF.

This sequence joins TRBV3-1 and TRBJ2-1; the D gene TCRdb calls, TRBD2, cannot be checked with no DNA. The CDR3 extends over 17 amino acids. Germline values: CDR1 LGHDT, CDR2 YNNKEL (reference sequence). This chain's CDR3 is CASSQDRLAGGYNEQFF.

J is TRBJ2-7 and V is TRBV3-1; no DNA is available, so the TRBD1 call from TCRdb remains unchecked. CDR1 LGHDT and CDR2 YNNKEL come from the germline V gene (reference sequence). The CDR3 extends over 16 amino acids. The CDR3 sequence: CASSYSPQDRAYEQYF.

The V call is TRBV2, the J call TRBJ2-2; the TCRdb D gene call, TRBD1, has no DNA to confirm it. CDR1 is SNHLY, CDR2 FYNNEI, per germline. The CDR3 spans 16 residues. Here the CDR3 reads CASSVTPRPGPGELFF.

This clonotype ranks as medium-sized in terms of frequency. The chain employs TRBV12-3 or TRBV12-4 and TRBJ2-5; no DNA is available, so the TRBD2 call from TCRdb remains unchecked. The CDR3 has 17 residues. CDR3 sequence: CASSLQLGGAFQETQYF.

This clonotype is deemed medium-sized by its frequency. V and J are TRBV7-9 and TRBJ2-7; the D gene TCRdb calls, TRBD1, cannot be checked with no DNA. Germline CDR1 is SEHNR and CDR2 is FQNEAQ (reference sequence). The CDR3 contains 12 residues. The chain's CDR3 is CASRRDNYEQYF.

The chain couples TRBV29-1 to TRBJ2-5; the D gene TCRdb calls, TRBD1, cannot be checked with no DNA. The CDR3 is 14 amino acids. The germline V gene has CDR1 SQVTM and CDR2 ANQGSEA. This chain's CDR3 is CSVEEKDKQETQYF.

The chain is built from TRBV19 and TRBJ2-1; checking the TCRdb D call of TRBD1 is not possible without DNA. The CDR3 length is 14 residues. The germline CDR1 and CDR2 sequences are LNHDA and SQIVND (reference sequence). CDR3 amino acids: CASKGQGSYNEQFF.

This clonotype is classed as medium-sized (0.01 to 0.1%) by frequency. This chain joins TRBV7-9 and TRBJ1-6. The CDR3 totals 14 residues. From germline, CDR1 is SEHNR and CDR2 FQNEAQ (reference sequence). The CDR3 sequence is CASRLAEYNSPLHF.

Its frequency marks this clonotype as medium-sized. This chain links TRBV29-1 with TRBJ2-1; TCRdb lists TRBD1, though no DNA is available to test this call. The CDR3 length is 14 residues. Germline V lookup: CDR1 SQVTM, CDR2 ANQGSEA. This chain's CDR3 is CSVPGQGARNEQFF.

This clonotype is deemed medium-sized by its frequency. This chain joins TRBV18 and TRBJ2-7. The CDR3 runs 14 residues. Germline CDR1 is KGHSH and CDR2 is LQKENI. CDR3 residues: CASSPFEFDYEQYF.

This clonotype is medium-sized by frequency. The chain uses TRBV3-1 and TRBJ2-5. There are 17 residues in the CDR3. CDR1 and CDR2 (germline): LGHDT, YNNKEL (reference sequence). CDR3 protein: CASSQDPGLAGKETQYF.

The chain couples TRBV27 to TRBJ2-7. The length of the CDR3 is 14 residues. Germline CDR1 is MNHEY and CDR2 is SMNVEV (reference sequence). CDR3 loop: CASSLSGRAYEQYF.

This chain uses TRBV20-1 with TRBJ2-1; the TRBD1 assignment by TCRdb is unverifiable without DNA. This CDR3 comprises 14 residues. CDR1 is DFQATT and CDR2 is SNEGSKA in the germline V gene (reference sequence). This chain's CDR3 is CSARELGPTDEQFF.

This clonotype is labeled medium-sized based on frequency. CDR3 protein: CASSQGQVWQYF. The chain couples TRBV7-8 to TRBJ2-7; TCRdb's assignment of TRBD1 cannot be checked, as there is no DNA. This CDR3 is built from 12 residues. CDR1 is SGHVS, CDR2 FQNEAQ, per germline.

J is TRBJ2-7 and V is TRBV18; TCRdb's assignment of TRBD1 cannot be checked, as there is no DNA. The germline CDR1 and CDR2 sequences are KGHSH and LQKENI. This CDR3 region has 13 residues. This chain's CDR3 is CASSLNGGYEQYF.

Here the CDR3 reads CASSPPSAGSPLHF. This chain links TRBV6-5 with TRBJ1-6; TCRdb indicates TRBD1, and absent DNA this call remains unverified. CDR3 size: 14 residues. Germline CDR1 and CDR2: MNHEY and SVGAGI.

The chain recombines TRBV28 with TRBJ2-1; lacking DNA, the TRBD2 call made by TCRdb goes unchecked. The CDR3 is made up of 13 amino acids. The germline V gene has CDR1 MDHEN and CDR2 SYDVKM. CDR3 region: CASSLLADNEQFF.

This chain joins TRBV11-2 and TRBJ2-1; TCRdb's assignment of TRBD1 cannot be checked, as there is no DNA. The CDR3 covers 17 residues. CDR1 and CDR2 from the germline V gene are SGHAT and FQNNGV. The CDR3 reads CASSLGARGSVLNEQFF.

By frequency, this clonotype registers medium-sized. The chain is built from TRBV12-5 and TRBJ2-7; TCRdb returns TRBD2, unconfirmable since there is no DNA. Germline V lookup: CDR1 LGHNT, CDR2 FRNRAP. The CDR3 runs 13 residues. Here the CDR3 reads CASGFGDYYEQYF.

The rearrangement joins TRBV4-1 to TRBJ2-7. The CDR3 is made up of 15 amino acids. Germline CDR1 MGHRA, CDR2 YSYEKL. This chain's CDR3 is CASSQVGSRGYEQYF.

The chain uses TRBV29-1 and TRBJ2-6; TCRdb designates TRBD1, a call that cannot be tested without DNA. The CDR3 is made up of 15 amino acids. CDR1 and CDR2 (germline): SQVTM, ANQGSEA. Here the CDR3 reads CSVSDSWSGANVLTF.

V is TRBV20-1 and J is TRBJ2-7; with no DNA, the TCRdb D assignment of TRBD1 cannot be verified. CDR3 length equals 15 residues. Germline CDR1 reads DFQATT; CDR2 reads SNEGSKA (reference sequence). CDR3: CSARETGAQDYEQYF.

The V gene is TRBV28, the J gene TRBJ2-2. Germline-derived CDR1 and CDR2 are MDHEN and SYDVKM. The CDR3 consists of 16 residues. The chain's CDR3 is CASSFGSQRDTGELFF. Full variable domain (missing parts from reference TRBV28 and TRBJ2-2): DVKVTQSSRYLVKRTGEKVFLECVQDMDHENMFWYRQDPGLGLRLIYFSYDVKMKEKGDIPEGYSVSREKKERFSLILESASTNQTSMYLCASSFGSQRDTGELFFGEGSRLTVL.

This clonotype is labeled medium-sized based on frequency. The chain carries TRBV6-5 and TRBJ2-1. Per germline, CDR1 MNHEY and CDR2 SVGAGI. The CDR3 covers 15 residues. CDR3: CASSYGGSSYNEQFF.

This clonotype counts as medium-sized by frequency. This chain connects TRBV7-9 to TRBJ2-5; no DNA is available, so the TRBD1 call from TCRdb remains unchecked. This CDR3 has 15 residues. Germline V CDR1 and CDR2: SEHNR, FQNEAQ (reference sequence). The CDR3 spells CASSSPGGAGETQYF.

Frequency places this clonotype as medium-sized (0.01 to 0.1%). The gene calls are TRBV6-5 and TRBJ2-1; TCRdb returns TRBD2, unconfirmable since there is no DNA. Germline CDR1 MNHEY, CDR2 SVGAGI. The CDR3 has 15 residues. The CDR3 loop reads CASSLSGGAYNEQFF.

The chain employs TRBV5-1 and TRBJ2-7. Germline CDR1 reads SGHRS; CDR2 reads YFSETQ. The CDR3 runs to 13 residues. CDR3 residues: CASSLFDAYEQYF.

According to its frequency, this clonotype is medium-sized. The gene calls are TRBV12-3 or TRBV12-4 and TRBJ2-3; with no DNA, the TCRdb D assignment of TRBD2 cannot be verified. This CDR3 is built from 11 residues. The CDR3 loop reads CASSGGDTQYF.

This clonotype is classed as medium-sized by frequency. This rearrangement joins TRBV29-1 to TRBJ2-7; the TRBD1 assignment by TCRdb is unverifiable without DNA. The germline CDR1 and CDR2 sequences are SQVTM and ANQGSEA. The CDR3 runs to 12 residues. This CDR3 is CSVETGSDEQYF.